One T cell receptor (beta chain) is described in this entry. Per the authors' pipeline: Nucleated cell number was recorded as an estimate derived from reference gene primer amplification. Method: immunoSEQ multiplex PCR; TCRdb's copy keeps in-frame clones and lacks some. The V and J calls and clone size were taken over from that table, and D and trimming were inferred from the DNA. This table holds approximately 210,000 clones, 94% found once. The sample comes from a study of blood T cell repertoires in COVID-19. The length of the CDR3 is 14 residues. The trim removed 3 bases at V and 2 bases at J, leaving 4 bases unmatched. Germline V CDR1 and CDR2: GTSNPN, SVGIG (reference sequence).

The chain couples TRBV30 to TRBJ1-5; 7 nucleotides line up with TRBD1. Sequenced: peripheral blood. This sequence was found in a young man with COVID-19, enrolled during active disease. In DNA, the CDR3 is TGTGCCTGGAGCGGCGGGACAGGCAATCAGCCCCAGCATTTT. It is translated as CAWSGGTGNQPQHF.